This TCR beta chain stems from a study of radiotherapy plus CTLA-4 blockade in lung cancer. Germline V gives CDR1 LNHDA, CDR2 SQIVND (reference sequence). The CDR3 consists of 16 residues. Concerning this clone itself: The antigen is undetermined. Compared with germline, one end of the junction differs, possibly owing to a read error. Other nucleotide sequences from this sample produce the same CDR3.

The method was immunoSEQ multiplex PCR; TCRdb's version includes in-frame clones alone and lacks a portion of them. The sample consists of about 51,000 clones, 70% to 80% of them appearing once. The study, taken as a whole, reports: How blood T cell clones changed early, along with interferon-beta, reportedly forecast response best. Expansion of tumor-derived TCR clones was observed in blood after radiotherapy plus ipilimumab.

The chain employs TRBV19 and TRBJ1-2; 9 bases fit TRBD1. Source: peripheral blood, taken from a patient treated with radiotherapy plus ipilimumab. This TCR came from a human donor with non-small cell lung cancer who had a complete response to radiotherapy plus ipilimumab. The CDR3 bases are TGCGCCAGTAGTACCACGGACAGGGGCGGTGGCTATGGCTACACCTTC. Protein product: CASSTTDRGGGYGYTF.